The 10 T cell receptor beta chains below were found in one sample sequenced in a study of cytomegalovirus exposure and HLA in healthy donors. Generated by immunoSEQ multiplex PCR, the TCRdb table keeps only in-frame clones and is missing some. Of fewer than 100,000 clones in the sample, around 94% were seen once. The specimen sequenced was PBMCs. The receptor set was obtained from a woman aged 18-35 years in good health and CMV-seronegative.

This sequence joins TRBV19 and TRBJ2-5; D uncertain. Germline values: CDR1 LNHDA, CDR2 SQIVND (reference sequence). The CDR3 is 13 amino acids. Trimming removed 1 base at V and 5 bases at J, with 8 bases between. This chain's CDR3 is CASSIVPRETQYF. For the CDR3, the DNA is TGTGCCAGTAGTATAGTCCCGAGGGAGACCCAGTACTTC.

The chain carries TRBV15 and TRBJ2-7, with TRBD2 matching over 8 bases. Germline trimming cut 5 bases from V and 3 bases from J; bases unmatched to any gene: 9. Germline CDR1 and CDR2: LNHNV and YYDKDF (reference sequence). The CDR3 sequence is 15 residues long. CDR3 sequence: CATSPSTGGVYEQYF. Written as DNA, the CDR3 is TGTGCCACCAGCCCCAGCACGGGGGGGGTCTACGAGCAGTACTTC.

The chain has TRBV19 and TRBJ2-3; TRBD2 matches 7 bases. V shed 10 bases and J 2 bases; nucleotides not matched to a gene: 12. The CDR3 is 15 amino acids. CDR1 and CDR2 (germline): LNHDA, SQIVND (reference sequence). CDR3 protein: CATNPNREVTDTQYF. CDR3 nucleotides: TGTGCCACTAACCCTAACCGGGAGGTCACAGATACGCAGTATTTT. The full variable domain, with the rest looked up from reference TRBV19 and TRBJ2-3, is DGGITQSPKYLFRKEGQNVTLSCEQNLNHDAMYWYRQDPGQGLRLIYYSQIVNDFQKGDIAEGYSVSREKKESFPLTVTSAQKNPTAFYLCATNPNREVTDTQYFGPGTRLTVL.

The CDR3 protein is CASSSGTGYDYGYTF. CDR3 DNA: TGCGCCAGCAGCTCCGGGACAGGGTATGACTATGGCTACACCTTC. The chain joins TRBV5-1 to TRBJ1-2, with 9 bases lining up with TRBD1. V lost 3 bases and J lost 3; bases outside the gene matches: 6. Looked up from germline, CDR1 is SGHRS and CDR2 is YFSETQ. This CDR3 has 15 amino acids.

The chain recombines TRBV9 with TRBJ2-1; 11 bases fit TRBD2. Germline lookup yields CDR1 SGDLS and CDR2 YYNGEE. With 0 bases clipped from V and 3 bases from J, the junction kept 8 bases outside the gene matches. The CDR3 length is 18 residues. This chain's CDR3 is CASSVEMASGRHYNEQFF. The CDR3 DNA follows: TGTGCCAGCAGCGTAGAAATGGCTAGCGGGAGGCACTACAATGAGCAGTTCTTC.

The rearrangement links TRBV29-1 to TRBJ1-1; the D is unclear. The germline V gene has CDR1 SQVTM and CDR2 ANQGSEA. V lost 8 bases, J lost 5 bases, and 9 bases lay in between. The CDR3 covers 10 residues. CDR3 bases: TGCAGCATAAGCAGGACTGAAGCTTTCTTT. This codes for CSISRTEAFF.

The chain employs TRBV18 and TRBJ2-2, with D possibly being TRBD2 (6 bases). Deletions cut 4 bases from V and 4 bases from J, with 16 bases between. This CDR3 contains 16 residues. Germline-derived CDR1 and CDR2 are KGHSH and LQKENI. The CDR3 protein is CASSRLEGGGTGELFF. The CDR3 region has the DNA TGTGCCAGCTCACGTCTCGAGGGAGGTGGCACCGGGGAGCTGTTTTTT. The full variable domain, rest sourced from reference TRBV18 and TRBJ2-2, is NAGVMQNPRHLVRRRGQEARLRCSPMKGHSHVYWYRQLPEEGLKFMVYLQKENIIDESGMPKERFSAEFPKEGPSILRIQQVVRGDSAAYFCASSRLEGGGTGELFFGEGSRLTVL.

The sample holds one count of this clone. V and J are TRBV7-9 and TRBJ2-3, with TRBD2 matching over 7 bases. This CDR3 spans 17 amino acids. Germline V CDR1 and CDR2: SEHNR, FQNEAQ (reference sequence). Trimming took 1 base from V and 2 from J; bases not matched to a gene: 9. CDR3 nucleotide sequence: TGTGCCAGCAGCTTAGATCGGGCGGGAGAGGACACAGATACGCAGTATTTT. It yields the protein CASSLDRAGEDTDTQYF.

The chain employs TRBV12-2 and TRBJ1-1. TRBV12-2 is a pseudogene. The CDR3 totals 12 residues. CDR3 DNA: TGTGCAAGTCGAAATTTAGCCACTGAAGCTTTCTTT. Its protein product is CASRNLATEAFF.

The chain joins TRBV2 to TRBJ2-3, with D maybe TRBD2 (6 bases). This CDR3 contains 13 residues. The V gene's germline CDR1 is SNHLY and CDR2 FYNNEI. Trimming pared 8 bases from V and 5 bases from J, leaving 14 bases between. CDR3 sequence reads: CASDGGAGDTQYF. DNA for the CDR3: TGTGCCAGCGATGGGGGAGCGGGAGATACGCAGTATTTT.